This TCR beta chain was found in a study of T cell responses to AZD1222 COVID-19 vaccine. Trimming pared 4 bases from V and 4 bases from J, leaving 3 bases between. The CDR3 totals 11 residues. Turning to this clone: The sample has other DNA sequences that encode this CDR3 too.

Sequenced by immunoSEQ multiplex PCR; TCRdb stores in-frame clones only, minus some. The table has about 130,000 clones, 88% seen once. The chain has TRBV12-3 or TRBV12-4 and TRBJ2-3, with D unclear. This sequence originates from an adult in good health. This specimen consisted of peripheral blood, obtained on day 0 of AZD1222 vaccination. The CDR3 bases are TGTGCCAGCAGTTATTCAGATACGCAGTATTTT. Its protein is CASSYSDTQYF.